The rows below give T cell receptor beta chains drawn from one sample of a study of PD-L1 blockade in urothelial cancer. TCRdb's table, derived via immunoSEQ multiplex PCR, lists solely in-frame clones and lacks some. This table holds about 51,000 clones, 88% found once. The specimen was PBMCs, collected around atezolizumab (anti-PD-L1) treatment. The source is a man aged 55 to 70 with urothelial cancer. Each CDR3 is given with its conserved first and last residue. A D gene is named only where the DNA matches it firmly. Clone size appears in some rows only: once, few, many, or a class for an expanded clone.

J | size | D | V | CDR3 | DNA
TRBJ2-1 | - | - | TRBV6-6 | CASSYRTDYYNEQFF | TGTGCCAGCAGTTACCGAACGGACTATTACAATGAGCAGTTCTTC
TRBJ2-1 | - | TRBD2 | TRBV9 | CASSGTSASYNEQFF | TGTGCCAGCAGCGGTACTAGCGCATCCTACAATGAGCAGTTCTTC
TRBJ2-3 | - | TRBD1 | TRBV4-1 | CASSQADRTSTDTQYF | TGCGCCAGCAGCCAGGCGGACAGGACTAGCACAGATACGCAGTATTTT
TRBJ1-4 | - | TRBD1 | TRBV19 | CASSAGGSGTNEKLFF | TGTGCCAGTAGTGCAGGGGGCAGCGGAACTAATGAAAAACTGTTTTTT
TRBJ2-7 | - | - | TRBV13 | CASSPTGFYEQYF | TGTGCCAGCAGCCCGACAGGTTTCTACGAGCAGTACTTC
TRBJ2-1 | - | TRBD2 | TRBV7-9 | CASSPGTSGSNEQFF | TGTGCCAGCAGCCCCGGGACTAGCGGGAGCAATGAGCAGTTCTTC
TRBJ2-5 | - | TRBD1 | TRBV4-3 | CASSQDHMGQGYQETQYF | TGCGCCAGCAGCCAAGATCACATGGGACAGGGATACCAAGAGACCCAGTACTTC
TRBJ2-3 | few | - | TRBV19 | CACRDFTDTQYF | TGTGCCTGCCGGGACTTCACAGATACGCAGTATTTT
TRBJ2-3 | - | TRBD2 | TRBV25-1 | CASRKREGLTDTQYF | TGTGCCAGCAGAAAGCGGGAGGGACTCACAGATACGCAGTATTTT
TRBJ2-5 | - | - | TRBV6-5 | CASSPGVGPQETQYF | TGTGCCAGCAGCCCAGGGGTAGGGCCCCAAGAGACCCAGTACTTC
TRBJ1-2 | - | TRBD1 | TRBV29-1 | CSAWDRANYGYTF | TGCAGCGCATGGGACAGGGCCAACTATGGCTACACCTTC
TRBJ2-5 | - | TRBD2 | TRBV7-2 | CASSLGPSGRLETQYF | TGTGCCAGCAGCTTAGGGCCTAGCGGGAGGCTGGAGACCCAGTACTTC
TRBJ1-2 | - | - | TRBV6-5 | CASSYSMNYGYTF | TGTGCCAGCAGTTATTCCATGAACTATGGCTACACCTTC
TRBJ2-1 | - | TRBD2 | TRBV28 | CASSSAGTRGGVEQFF | TGTGCCAGCAGTTCCGCCGGGACTAGGGGGGGGGTAGAGCAGTTCTTC